Shown below are 7 T cell receptor beta chains from a single sample sequenced in a study of human T cells and chemical hapten exposure. As to time point: patch test 1, 2 weeks after DPC sensitization. The treatment is: therapeutic diphenylcyclopropenone sensitization with weekly scalp DPC. In TCRdb, the RACE reads were re-called with MiXCR into one record per CDR3 protein. Seen here are 180,000 or so distinct CDR3 sequences, more than 12% observed once, and the top ten hold 1.5% to 2%. Sequenced here: whole blood, sampled in connection with sensitization to the hapten diphenylcyclopropenone (DPC). The receptors originated from a woman in her thirties with alopecia areata. Some clones in this sample may be carry-over from other donors' samples.

The chain links TRBV9 to TRBJ2-2; D not resolved. Trimming left V 3 bases short and J 0 bases short, with 18 bases between. The CDR3 is made up of 18 amino acids. Per the germline V gene, CDR1 is SGDLS and CDR2 is YYNGEE. The CDR3, as DNA: TGTGCCAGCAGCGAAGATGGTCTTTCCCGACCGAACACCGGGGAGCTGTTTTTT. Residues: CASSEDGLSRPNTGELFF.

This clonotype was found a few times. The V and J genes are TRBV7-9 and TRBJ1-3; 7 bases match TRBD1. V was clipped by 4 bases and J by 2 bases; unmatched bases: 2. The germline V gene encodes CDR1 SEHNR and CDR2 FQNEAQ (reference sequence). The length of the CDR3 is 14 residues. Here the CDR3 reads CASSSGQPGNTIYF. CDR3 in DNA: TGTGCCAGCAGCTCGGGACAGCCTGGAAACACCATATATTTT. The whole variable domain, remainder taken from reference TRBV7-9 and TRBJ1-3, is DTGVSQNPRHKITKRGQNVTFRCDPISEHNRLYWYRQTLGQGPEFLTYFQNEAQLEKSRLLSDRFSAERPKGSFSTLEIQRTEQGDSAMYLCASSSGQPGNTIYFGEGSWLTVV.

V gene TRBV23-1 combines with J gene TRBJ2-3, with D possibly called TRBD1 or TRBD2 (5 bases each). TRBV23-1 is an open reading frame, and its role is uncertain. Trimming pared 8 bases from V and 2 bases from J, leaving 26 bases between. The CDR3 runs 18 residues. The chain's CDR3 is CASFYPGTGYSITDTQYF. The CDR3 DNA follows: TGCGCCAGCTTCTATCCGGGGACGGGCTATTCTATCACAGATACGCAGTATTTT.

This clonotype was seen a few times. The rearrangement uses TRBV29-1 and TRBJ1-4; perhaps TRBD1 as D (5 bases). Trimming left V 6 bases short and J 5 bases short, with 16 bases between. The CDR3 has 14 residues. Germline loops: CDR1 SQVTM, CDR2 ANQGSEA. This CDR3 is CSVDGGALNEKLFF. For the CDR3, the DNA is TGCAGCGTCGACGGAGGGGCCCTCAATGAAAAACTGTTTTTT.

The V call is TRBV7-9, the J call TRBJ2-7; maybe TRBD2 (6 bases). The CDR3 is 15 amino acids. Germline V gene sequence: CDR1 SEHNR, CDR2 FQNEAQ (reference sequence). The ends were cut back, 1 base at V and 1 base at J, with 11 bases in the middle. This chain's CDR3 is CASSLGGVLSYEQYF. The CDR3 coding sequence is TGTGCCAGCAGCTTAGGCGGGGTACTATCCTACGAGCAGTACTTC.

This clonotype was seen a handful of times. This chain uses TRBV10-3 with TRBJ1-5, with 7 bases identical to TRBD1. The CDR3 totals 13 residues. Germline V lookup: CDR1 ENHRY, CDR2 SYGVKD. V shed 3 bases and J 8 bases; nucleotides not matched to a gene: 4. The CDR3 DNA follows: TGTGCCATCAGTGAAGACAGGGCGAAGCCCCAGCATTTT. Protein sequence: CAISEDRAKPQHF.

This clonotype appeared many times. This chain connects TRBV19 to TRBJ2-1, with a tentative D call TRBD1 (7 bases). CDR1 and CDR2 (germline): LNHDA, SQIVND (reference sequence). The V gene lost 4 bases and the J gene lost 6 bases, with 13 bases spanning the gap. The CDR3 has 14 residues. The CDR3 sequence is CASSTRGVSNEQFF. CDR3 nucleotide sequence: TGTGCCAGTAGTACCAGGGGGGTATCCAATGAGCAGTTCTTC.